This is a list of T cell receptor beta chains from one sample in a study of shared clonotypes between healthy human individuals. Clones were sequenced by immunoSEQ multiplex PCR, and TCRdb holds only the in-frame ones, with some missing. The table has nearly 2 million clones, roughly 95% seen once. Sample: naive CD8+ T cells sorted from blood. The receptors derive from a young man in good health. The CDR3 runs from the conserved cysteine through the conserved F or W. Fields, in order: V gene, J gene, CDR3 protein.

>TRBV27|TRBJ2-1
CASSFIFRTGDNEQFF
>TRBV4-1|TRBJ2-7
CASGRGGEQYF
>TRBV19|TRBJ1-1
CASTPGQGGTEAFF
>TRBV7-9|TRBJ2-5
CASSSAGAGLTETQYF
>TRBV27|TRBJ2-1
CASSPLGLQEEQFF
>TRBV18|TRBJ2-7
CASSLGTGVSYEQYF
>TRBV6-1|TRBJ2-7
CASSVMDPAYEQYF
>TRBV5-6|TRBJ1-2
CASLGPGYGYTF
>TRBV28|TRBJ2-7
CASSLGWGQEFDEQYF
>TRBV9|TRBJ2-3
CASSVDPPDTQYF
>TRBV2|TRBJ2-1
CASNPGLGYNEQFF
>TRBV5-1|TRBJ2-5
CASSFTREIQETQYF
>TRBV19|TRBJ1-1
CASSIPGQKAFF
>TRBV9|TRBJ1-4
CASSVEGASEKLFF
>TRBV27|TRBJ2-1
CASSPQFVLAGGPHEQFF
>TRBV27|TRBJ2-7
CASSLWGTGNYEQYF
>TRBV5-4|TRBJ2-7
CASSFVETQGEQYF
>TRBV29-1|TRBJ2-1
CSVEGGIAGPLYNEQFF
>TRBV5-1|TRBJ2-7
CASSFGGGIYEQYF
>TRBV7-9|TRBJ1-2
CASSLDEGGYTF
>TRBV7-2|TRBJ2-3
CASSFGTVYTDTQYF
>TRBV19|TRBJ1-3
CASSMGRTSGNTIYF
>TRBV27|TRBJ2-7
CASSLGYGTSDEQYF
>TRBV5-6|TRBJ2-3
CASSLSIDPSTDTQYF
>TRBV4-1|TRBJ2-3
CASSQGEVGTDTQYF
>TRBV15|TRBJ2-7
CATSRDGGAREQYF
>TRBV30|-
CAWSVLAGGLDEQYF
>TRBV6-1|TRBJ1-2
CASRITGTGEGYTF
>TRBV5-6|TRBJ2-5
CASSLGGRETQYF
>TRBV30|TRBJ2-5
CAWAPHLGWETQYF
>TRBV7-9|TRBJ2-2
CASSYPPSGVANTGELFF
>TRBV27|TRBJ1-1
CASSPAGLSNTEAFF
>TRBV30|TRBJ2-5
CAWSVQETQYF
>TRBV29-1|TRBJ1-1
CSVEQGETEAFF
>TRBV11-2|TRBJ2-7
CASSSRGGDYEQYF
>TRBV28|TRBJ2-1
CASSSNFMSRSYNEQFF
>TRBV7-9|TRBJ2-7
CASSPPGRGTYEQYF
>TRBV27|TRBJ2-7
CASSDYGWGGNYEQYF